These T cell receptor beta chains were read from a single sample in a study of shared clonotypes between healthy human individuals. TCRdb's table, derived via immunoSEQ multiplex PCR, lists solely in-frame clones and lacks some. The sample lists some 2.4 million clones; more than 85% were seen once. Sequenced material: naive CD4+ T cells from PBMCs. The receptors come from a man aged 18 to 29 in good health. Some clones in this sample may be carry-over from other donors' samples. The CDR3 runs from the conserved cysteine through the conserved F or W. The order of the fields is J gene, D gene, clone size, V gene, CDR3 protein, CDR3 DNA. A D gene is named only where the DNA matches it firmly. Only part of the rows carry a size: once, few, many, or a class if the clone is expanded.

J: TRBJ2-1; D: TRBD2; size: -; V: TRBV9; CDR3: CASSPPAGTSGHNEQFF; DNA: TGTGCCAGCAGCCCGCCCGCCGGGACTAGCGGTCACAATGAGCAGTTCTTC
J: TRBJ1-5; D: -; size: -; V: TRBV5-1; CDR3: CASSRAGEGQPQHF; DNA: TGCGCCAGCAGCAGGGCAGGGGAAGGTCAGCCCCAGCATTTT
J: TRBJ1-1; D: TRBD1; size: -; V: TRBV5-1; CDR3: CASSLVEGADTEAFF; DNA: TGCGCCAGCAGCTTGGTTGAGGGGGCTGACACTGAAGCTTTCTTT
J: TRBJ1-2; D: TRBD1; size: -; V: TRBV28; CDR3: CASRYPDRATGYTF; DNA: TGTGCCAGCAGGTATCCCGACAGGGCTACTGGCTACACCTTC
J: TRBJ2-7; D: TRBD1; size: -; V: TRBV7-2; CDR3: CASSPRQGLYEQYF; DNA: TGTGCCAGCAGCCCGAGACAGGGGTTGTACGAGCAGTACTTC
J: TRBJ2-7; D: TRBD2; size: -; V: TRBV9; CDR3: CASSVSSGRYEQYF; DNA: TGTGCCAGCAGCGTGTCTAGCGGGAGGTACGAGCAGTACTTC
J: TRBJ2-1; D: -; size: -; V: TRBV18; CDR3: CASSKTDRNTNNEQFF; DNA: TGTGCCAGCTCTAAAACGGACAGAAATACAAACAATGAGCAGTTCTTC
J: TRBJ2-5; D: -; size: -; V: TRBV19; CDR3: CASSRQGILQETQYF; DNA: TGTGCCAGTAGTCGTCAGGGGATTCTACAAGAGACCCAGTACTTC
J: TRBJ1-1; D: TRBD1; size: -; V: TRBV6-1; CDR3: CASSQGVPKAFF; DNA: TGTGCCAGCAGTCAGGGGGTCCCCAAAGCTTTCTTT
J: TRBJ1-2; D: -; size: -; V: TRBV4-1; CDR3: CASSHQDGLWLTF; DNA: TGCGCCAGCAGCCACCAAGACGGACTCTGGCTCACCTTC
J: TRBJ1-1; D: TRBD1; size: -; V: TRBV11-2; CDR3: CASSEQGASWTEAFF; DNA: TGTGCCAGCAGCGAACAGGGGGCCTCATGGACTGAAGCTTTCTTT
J: TRBJ2-3; D: -; size: -; V: TRBV7-8; CDR3: CASSPGRIVDTQYF; DNA: TGTGCCAGCAGCCCGGGACGGATTGTCGATACGCAGTATTTT
J: TRBJ2-3; D: TRBD1; size: -; V: TRBV10-3; CDR3: CAITRTGSTDTQYF; DNA: TGTGCCATCACCAGGACAGGCAGCACAGATACGCAGTATTTT
J: TRBJ1-2; D: -; size: -; V: TRBV28; CDR3: CASARGLGDGYTF; DNA: TGTGCCAGCGCGCGAGGGTTGGGGGATGGCTACACCTTC
J: TRBJ2-3; D: -; size: -; V: TRBV7-9; CDR3: CASSPGTSSTDTQYF; DNA: TGTGCCAGCAGCCCCGGGACTTCTAGCACAGATACGCAGTATTTT
J: TRBJ2-7; D: -; size: -; V: TRBV5-1; CDR3: CASSSPDGRGSYEQYF; DNA: TGCGCCAGCAGCTCCCCCGATGGACGGGGCTCCTACGAGCAGTACTTC
J: TRBJ2-1; D: TRBD2; size: -; V: TRBV5-8; CDR3: CASSTGLAGPQGEQFF; DNA: TGTGCCAGCAGCACCGGACTAGCGGGCCCCCAAGGGGAGCAGTTCTTC
J: TRBJ2-3; D: -; size: -; V: TRBV7-3; CDR3: CASSATGTAGSQYF; DNA: TGTGCCAGCAGCGCAACCGGGACTGCTGGTTCGCAGTATTTT
J: TRBJ2-2; D: -; size: few; V: TRBV5-1; CDR3: CASDGNTGELFF; DNA: TGCGCCAGCGACGGGAACACCGGGGAGCTGTTTTTT
J: TRBJ2-7; D: TRBD1; size: -; V: TRBV11-1; CDR3: CASSLGYRGHEQYF; DNA: TGTGCCAGCAGCTTAGGGTACAGGGGCCACGAGCAGTACTTC
J: TRBJ1-1; D: -; size: -; V: TRBV2; CDR3: CASSGRGGWTEAFF; DNA: TGTGCCAGCAGTGGTAGGGGGGGTTGGACTGAAGCTTTCTTT
J: TRBJ2-3; D: -; size: -; V: TRBV5-1; CDR3: CASSLAEDTQYF; DNA: TGCGCCAGCAGCTTGGCTGAGGATACGCAGTATTTT
J: TRBJ2-1; D: TRBD1; size: -; V: TRBV7-9; CDR3: CASSLEGGSWGNEQFF; DNA: TGTGCCAGCAGCTTGGAAGGGGGCTCGTGGGGAAATGAGCAGTTCTTC
J: TRBJ2-1; D: TRBD1; size: -; V: TRBV5-1; CDR3: CASSLGDRGHPEQFF; DNA: TGCGCCAGCAGCTTGGGGGACAGGGGGCATCCTGAGCAGTTCTTC
J: TRBJ1-1; D: -; size: -; V: TRBV27; CDR3: CASSLQGNTEAFF; DNA: TGTGCCAGCAGTTTACAGGGGAACACTGAAGCTTTCTTT
J: TRBJ2-7; D: TRBD1; size: -; V: TRBV27; CDR3: CASSLPLGGDRGRNEQYF; DNA: TGTGCCAGCAGTTTGCCCCTGGGAGGGGACAGGGGGAGGAACGAGCAGTACTTC
J: TRBJ2-3; D: -; size: -; V: TRBV9; CDR3: CASSVAVEALDTQYF; DNA: TGTGCCAGCAGCGTAGCGGTCGAAGCCCTAGATACGCAGTATTTT
J: TRBJ2-1; D: -; size: -; V: TRBV15; CDR3: CATSRDRRVGHEQFF; DNA: TGTGCCACCAGCAGAGATCGGAGGGTGGGCCATGAGCAGTTCTTC
J: TRBJ1-6; D: -; size: -; V: TRBV7-2; CDR3: CASSLSSPLHF; DNA: TGTGCCAGCAGCTTATCGTCACCCCTCCACTTT
J: TRBJ2-3; D: TRBD2; size: once; V: TRBV5-1; CDR3: CASSFYRSGRPTDTQYF; DNA: TGCGCCAGCAGCTTCTATCGTAGCGGGAGGCCCACAGATACGCAGTATTTT
J: TRBJ2-3; D: -; size: -; V: TRBV7-2; CDR3: CASSLVIDTQYF; DNA: TGTGCCAGCAGCTTAGTGATAGATACGCAGTATTTT
J: TRBJ2-5; D: TRBD1; size: -; V: TRBV7-3; CDR3: CASSLDREETQYF; DNA: TGTGCCAGCAGCTTAGACAGGGAGGAGACCCAGTACTTC
J: TRBJ2-2; D: -; size: -; V: TRBV9; CDR3: CASSGSFRLAGELFF; DNA: TGTGCCAGCAGTGGTTCTTTCCGTTTGGCCGGGGAGCTGTTTTTT
J: TRBJ1-2; D: -; size: once; V: TRBV9; CDR3: CASSVFSGYGYTF; DNA: TGTGCCAGCAGCGTTTTTTCGGGGTATGGCTACACCTTC
J: TRBJ1-4; D: -; size: -; V: TRBV14; CDR3: CASSLSWGNEKLFF; DNA: TGTGCCAGCAGCCTCTCCTGGGGTAATGAAAAACTGTTTTTT
J: TRBJ2-3; D: -; size: -; V: TRBV7-9; CDR3: CASSPTAPDTQYF; DNA: TGTGCCAGCAGCCCCACAGCTCCAGATACGCAGTATTTT
J: TRBJ1-2; D: -; size: -; V: TRBV7-2; CDR3: CASSYTTGIYGYTF; DNA: TGTGCCAGCAGCTACACAACAGGGATCTATGGCTACACCTTC
J: TRBJ2-4; D: TRBD1; size: -; V: TRBV19; CDR3: CASSRQGAGKNIQYF; DNA: TGTGCCAGTAGTAGACAGGGGGCTGGCAAAAACATTCAGTACTTC
J: TRBJ2-1; D: TRBD1; size: once; V: TRBV12-5; CDR3: CASGLTRTGSVNEQFF; DNA: TGTGCTAGTGGTTTGACGCGGACAGGATCGGTCAATGAGCAGTTCTTC
J: TRBJ2-6; D: -; size: -; V: TRBV6-1; CDR3: CASSESLGTVLTSGANVLTF; DNA: TGTGCCAGCAGTGAATCGCTCGGGACGGTATTAACTTCTGGGGCCAACGTCCTGACTTTC
J: TRBJ2-7; D: TRBD2; size: -; V: TRBV4-2; CDR3: CASSQRAGAYEQYF; DNA: TGTGCCAGCAGCCAACGAGCGGGAGCCTACGAGCAGTACTTC
J: TRBJ2-7; D: -; size: -; V: TRBV5-1; CDR3: CASSLVEGPYEQYF; DNA: TGCGCCAGCAGCTTGGTCGAAGGACCCTACGAGCAGTACTTC
J: TRBJ2-6; D: TRBD1; size: -; V: TRBV2; CDR3: CASIRDSASIGANVLTF; DNA: TGTGCCAGCATCCGGGACAGTGCCTCCATTGGGGCCAACGTCCTGACTTTC
J: TRBJ2-6; D: -; size: -; V: TRBV7-2; CDR3: CASSLSGAGVLTF; DNA: TGTGCCAGCAGCTTGTCCGGGGCAGGGGTCCTGACTTTC
J: TRBJ2-5; D: -; size: -; V: TRBV6-5; CDR3: CASSRTMRETQYF; DNA: TGTGCCAGCAGCCGAACTATGCGGGAGACCCAGTACTTC
J: TRBJ2-1; D: -; size: -; V: TRBV28; CDR3: CASSLGGYSYNEQFF; DNA: TGTGCCAGCAGTTTAGGAGGATACTCCTACAATGAGCAGTTCTTC
J: TRBJ2-3; D: TRBD2; size: -; V: TRBV5-1; CDR3: CASSLTSGTTTQYF; DNA: TGCGCCAGCAGCCTGACTAGCGGGACAACTACGCAGTATTTT
J: TRBJ1-3; D: -; size: -; V: TRBV27; CDR3: CASSLSPGLTGNTIYF; DNA: TGTGCCAGCAGTTTATCGCCGGGACTAACTGGAAACACCATATATTTT
J: TRBJ2-7; D: TRBD1; size: -; V: TRBV28; CDR3: CASSHGTGVYEQYF; DNA: TGTGCCAGCAGCCATGGGACAGGGGTCTACGAGCAGTACTTC
J: TRBJ2-6; D: -; size: -; V: TRBV15; CDR3: CATSRAAYGTAGANVLTF; DNA: TGTGCCACCAGCAGAGCGGCCTACGGCACTGCTGGGGCCAACGTCCTGACTTTC
J: TRBJ2-1; D: TRBD2; size: -; V: TRBV10-2; CDR3: CASRGRVHNEQFF; DNA: TGCGCCAGCCGCGGGAGGGTCCACAATGAGCAGTTCTTC
J: TRBJ2-2; D: -; size: -; V: TRBV6-1; CDR3: CASSERLSVQTFTGELFF; DNA: TGTGCCAGCAGTGAACGTTTGAGCGTCCAGACTTTCACCGGGGAGCTGTTTTTT
J: TRBJ2-2; D: -; size: -; V: TRBV5-1; CDR3: CASSRSGLGTGELFF; DNA: TGCGCCAGCAGCCGGTCAGGGTTGGGGACCGGGGAGCTGTTTTTT
J: TRBJ2-7; D: -; size: once; V: TRBV6-5; CDR3: CASSLRDTSDYEQYF; DNA: TGTGCCAGCAGTCTGCGGGACACCTCCGACTACGAGCAGTACTTC
J: TRBJ2-7; D: -; size: once; V: TRBV5-1; CDR3: CASSLSGQTYEQYF; DNA: TGCGCCAGCAGCTTGAGCGGACAGACCTACGAGCAGTACTTC
J: TRBJ1-1; D: -; size: -; V: TRBV6-6; CDR3: CASSYSPGASTEAFF; DNA: TGTGCCAGCAGTTACTCCCCGGGGGCGAGCACTGAAGCTTTCTTT
J: TRBJ2-7; D: -; size: -; V: TRBV28; CDR3: CASSSLGGAFRYEQYF; DNA: TGTGCCAGCAGTTCCCTTGGGGGCGCATTTAGATACGAGCAGTACTTC
J: TRBJ2-7; D: -; size: once; V: TRBV7-2; CDR3: CASSSRQEFSYEQYF; DNA: TGTGCCAGCAGCTCACGACAGGAATTCTCCTACGAGCAGTACTTC